Each of the 2 T cell receptor beta chains below was sequenced from the same sample in a study of cytomegalovirus exposure and HLA in healthy donors. A multiplex PCR was run with 60 Vbeta primers and 13 Jbeta primers. Repertoires were generated with immunoSEQ multiplex PCR, while TCRdb's copy carries only in-frame clones and drops some. The table has roughly 100,000 clones, around four fifths seen once; the top ten hold around 2.6%. Sequencing input: PBMCs. Source of these receptors: a middle-aged man in good health and CMV-seronegative.

The chain recombines TRBV11-3 with TRBJ2-3; TRBD1 agrees at 11 bases. CDR3 length: 15 amino acids. Germline-derived CDR1 and CDR2 are SGHNT and YENEEA. After removal of 5 bases from V and 1 base from J, the junction contained 2 bases not matched to a gene. CDR3 DNA sequence: TGTGCCAGCAGCATGGGACAGGGGGGCACAGATACGCAGTATTTT. It specifies CASSMGQGGTDTQYF.

CDR3 loop: CASSRLAGGQETQYF. The CDR3 bases are TGCGCCAGCAGCCGGCTAGCGGGGGGCCAAGAGACCCAGTACTTC. V usage is TRBV5-1 and J usage is TRBJ2-5; 11 bases fit TRBD2. After removal of 4 bases from V and 1 base from J, the junction contained 3 bases not matched to a gene. The length of the CDR3 is 15 residues. Germline values: CDR1 SGHRS, CDR2 YFSETQ.